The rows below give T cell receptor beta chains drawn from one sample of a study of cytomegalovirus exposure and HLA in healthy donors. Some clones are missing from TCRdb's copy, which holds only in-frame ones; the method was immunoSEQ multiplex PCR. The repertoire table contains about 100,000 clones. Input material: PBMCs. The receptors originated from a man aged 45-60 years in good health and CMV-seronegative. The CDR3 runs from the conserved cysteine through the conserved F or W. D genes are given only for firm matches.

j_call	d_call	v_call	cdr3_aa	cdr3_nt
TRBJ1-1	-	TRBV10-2	CASHTGFDTEAFF	TGCGCCAGCCATACAGGGTTTGACACTGAAGCTTTCTTT
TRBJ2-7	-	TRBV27	CASSRQGRGGEQYF	TGTGCCAGCAGTCGACAGGGGCGGGGGGGCGAGCAGTACTTC
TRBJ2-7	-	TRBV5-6	CASSLAPGTYEQYF	TGTGCCAGCAGCTTGGCTCCGGGGACCTACGAGCAGTACTTC
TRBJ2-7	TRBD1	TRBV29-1	CSVDQPGTGSSEQYF	TGCAGCGTTGATCAACCCGGGACAGGGTCTTCCGAGCAGTACTTC
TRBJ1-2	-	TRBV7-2	CASSPDIRYTF	TGTGCCAGCAGCCCGGACATCCGCTACACCTTC
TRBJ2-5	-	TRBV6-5	CASSYSGSQETQYF	TGTGCCAGCAGTTACTCGGGCAGCCAGGAGACCCAGTACTTC
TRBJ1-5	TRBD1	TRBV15	CATSRDLQGPQPQHF	TGTGCCACCAGCAGAGATTTACAGGGGCCTCAGCCCCAGCATTTT
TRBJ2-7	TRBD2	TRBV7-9	CASSLGLAGLEQYF	TGTGCCAGCAGCTTGGGACTAGCGGGACTCGAGCAGTACTTC
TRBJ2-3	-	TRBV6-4	CASSYAGGDTQYF	TGTGCCAGCAGTTACGCAGGTGGTGATACGCAGTATTTT
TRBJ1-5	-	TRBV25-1	CASSQWGDQPQHF	TGTGCCAGCAGTCAGTGGGGGGACCAGCCCCAGCATTTT
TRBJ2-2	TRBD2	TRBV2	CASSVGLAGGNTGELFF	TGTGCCAGCAGCGTGGGACTAGCGGGGGGTAACACCGGGGAGCTGTTTTTT
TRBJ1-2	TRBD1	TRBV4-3	CASSRDGQASDGYTF	TGCGCCAGCAGCCGGGACGGACAGGCCTCCGATGGCTACACCTTC
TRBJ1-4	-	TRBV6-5	CASSQSGISNEKLFF	TGTGCCAGCAGTCAATCCGGGATTTCGAATGAAAAACTGTTTTTT
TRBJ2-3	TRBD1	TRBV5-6	CASSATGTTDTQYF	TGTGCCAGCAGCGCGACAGGGACCACAGATACGCAGTATTTT
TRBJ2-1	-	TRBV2	CASSRTSSDNEQFF	TGTGCCAGCTCACGGACATCGAGTGACAATGAGCAGTTCTTC
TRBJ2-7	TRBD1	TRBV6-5	CASRSPGTVYEQYF	TGTGCCAGCAGATCCCCCGGGACAGTCTACGAGCAGTACTTC
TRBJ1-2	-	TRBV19	CASSIQGINYGYTF	TGTGCCAGTAGTATTCAGGGGATAAACTATGGCTACACCTTC
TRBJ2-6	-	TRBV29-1	CSVSTPLAGANVLTF	TGCAGCGTTAGCACCCCGCTGGCTGGGGCCAACGTCCTGACTTTC
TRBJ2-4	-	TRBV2	CASSDSDRTHPKNIQYF	TGTGCCAGCAGTGATTCAGACAGGACACACCCCAAAAACATTCAGTACTTC
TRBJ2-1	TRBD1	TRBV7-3	CASSLDRAANEQFF	TGTGCCAGCAGCCTAGACAGGGCCGCCAATGAGCAGTTCTTC
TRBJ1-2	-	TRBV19	CASSIAVNYGYTF	TGTGCCAGTAGTATTGCGGTTAACTATGGCTACACCTTC
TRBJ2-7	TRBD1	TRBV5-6	CASSPTGDSYEQYF	TGTGCCAGCAGCCCTACAGGGGACTCCTACGAGCAGTACTTC
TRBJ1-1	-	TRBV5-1	CASSLDRANTEAFF	TGCGCCAGCAGCTTGGACAGGGCGAACACTGAAGCTTTCTTT
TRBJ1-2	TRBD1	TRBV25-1	CASRDRISYGYTF	TGTGCCAGCAGGGACAGGATCTCCTATGGCTACACCTTC
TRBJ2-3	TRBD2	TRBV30	CAWSGTRNTDTQYF	TGTGCCTGGAGTGGGACTAGGAACACAGATACGCAGTATTTT
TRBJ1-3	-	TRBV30	CAWRLPTGGNTIYF	TGTGCCTGGAGACTACCGACAGGTGGAAACACCATATATTTT
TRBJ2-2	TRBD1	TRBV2	CASSEWGQRNTGELFF	TGTGCCAGCAGTGAATGGGGACAGCGAAACACCGGGGAGCTGTTTTTT
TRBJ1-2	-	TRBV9	CASSLRDKYYGYTF	TGTGCCAGCAGCCTCCGGGACAAGTACTATGGCTACACCTTC
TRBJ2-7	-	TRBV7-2	CASSSGRPLSYEQYF	TGTGCCAGCAGCTCAGGTAGACCGCTCTCCTACGAGCAGTACTTC
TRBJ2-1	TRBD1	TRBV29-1	CSAERDRAYNEQFF	TGCAGCGCGGAACGGGACAGGGCCTACAATGAGCAGTTCTTC
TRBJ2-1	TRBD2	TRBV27	CASPGLAGAYNEQFF	TGTGCCAGCCCGGGACTAGCGGGAGCCTACAATGAGCAGTTCTTC
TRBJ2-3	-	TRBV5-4	CASNPPGSSTDTQYF	TGTGCCAGCAACCCGCCGGGATCTAGCACAGATACGCAGTATTTT
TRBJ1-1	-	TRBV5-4	CASSLGGGGRKGAEAFF	TGTGCCAGCAGCTTGGGGGGAGGCGGACGGAAGGGTGCTGAAGCTTTCTTT
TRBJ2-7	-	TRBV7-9	CASSRGTETYEQYF	TGTGCCAGCTCCCGGGGTACAGAAACTTACGAGCAGTACTTC
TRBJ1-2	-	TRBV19	CASIWSDGYTF	TGTGCCAGTATTTGGAGTGATGGCTACACCTTC
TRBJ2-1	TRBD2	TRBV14	CASSQGSGGGEQFF	TGTGCCAGCAGCCAAGGTTCGGGGGGAGGAGAGCAGTTCTTC
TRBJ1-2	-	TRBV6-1	CASSENSEFYGYTF	TGTGCCAGCAGTGAAAATTCGGAGTTCTATGGCTACACCTTC
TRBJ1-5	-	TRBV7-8	CASSRDRNSNQPQHF	TGTGCCAGCAGCCGAGACAGGAATAGCAATCAGCCCCAGCATTTT
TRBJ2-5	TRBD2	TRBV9	CASSVEGDALAAETQYF	TGTGCCAGCAGCGTAGAGGGGGATGCACTAGCGGCGGAGACCCAGTACTTC
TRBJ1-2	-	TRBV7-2	CASSSRGGGPYGYTF	TGTGCCAGCAGCTCTAGGGGCGGGGGCCCCTATGGCTACACCTTC
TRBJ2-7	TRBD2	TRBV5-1	CASSLVSSGSYEQYF	TGCGCCAGCAGCTTGGTATCTAGCGGGAGTTACGAGCAGTACTTC
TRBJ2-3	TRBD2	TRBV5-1	CASSLTSGRADTDTQYF	TGCGCCAGCAGCTTGACTAGCGGGAGGGCCGATACAGATACGCAGTATTTT
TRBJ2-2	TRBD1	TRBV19	CASSTRTGTGELFF	TGTGCCAGTAGTACCCGGACAGGGACCGGGGAGCTGTTTTTT
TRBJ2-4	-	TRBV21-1	CASSTSGTSGNIQYF	TGTGCCAGCTCAACTAGCGGGACTTCGGGAAACATTCAGTACTTC
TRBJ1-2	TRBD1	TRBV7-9	CASSAGQDYGYTF	TGTGCCAGCAGCGCCGGACAGGACTATGGCTACACCTTC
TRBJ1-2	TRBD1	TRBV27	CASRDRGNYGYTF	TGTGCCAGCAGGGACAGGGGGAACTATGGCTACACCTTC
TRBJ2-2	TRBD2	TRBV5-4	CASSSWTSGNTGELFF	TGTGCCAGCAGCTCATGGACTAGCGGAAACACCGGGGAGCTGTTTTTT
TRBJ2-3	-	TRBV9	CASSVGARGARSTDTQYF	TGTGCCAGCAGCGTAGGGGCCCGGGGGGCGCGTAGCACAGATACGCAGTATTTT